These 27 T cell receptor beta chains came from one sample sequenced in a study of blood T cell repertoires in COVID-19. Generated by immunoSEQ multiplex PCR, the TCRdb table keeps only in-frame clones and is missing some. This sample carries 150,000 to 200,000 clones, roughly 82% of them seen once, and the ten largest clones take 7%. The material sequenced was peripheral blood. Receptor source: a woman aged 40 to 50 with COVID-19, enrolled during active disease.

The table lists this clone with a count of one. This sequence joins TRBV7-2 and TRBJ1-1, with 7 bases lining up with TRBD1. Trimming cost V 5 bases and J 6 bases; bases outside gene matches: 12. Germline V CDR1 and CDR2: SGHTA, FQGNSA. CDR3 length: 15 amino acids. In DNA, the CDR3 is TGTGCCAGCAGCACCTCGACAGGGCTAGGGGCTGAAGCTTTCTTT. Its protein product is CASSTSTGLGAEAFF.

This clone has just a few counts. The same CDR3 can be traced to other DNA sequences in this sample. This chain connects TRBV7-3 to TRBJ2-5; TRBD1 aligns across 9 bases. This CDR3 contains 13 residues. With 4 bases clipped from V and 4 bases from J, the junction kept 1 base outside the gene matches. Germline lookup yields CDR1 SGHTA and CDR2 FQGTGA. As DNA, the CDR3 is TGTGCCAGCAGCTCGGGACAGGGAGAGACCCAGTACTTC. This translates into CASSSGQGETQYF.

The chain is built from TRBV4-1 and TRBJ2-3, with 8 positions matching TRBD2. Looked up from germline, CDR1 is MGHRA and CDR2 is YSYEKL. Trimming removed 2 bases from V and 3 bases from J; junction bases left unmatched: 4. This CDR3 is built from 15 residues. DNA of the CDR3: TGCGCCAGCAGCCAATTCCAGCGGGGGACAGATACGCAGTATTTT. As protein: CASSQFQRGTDTQYF.

CDR3 bases: TGTGCCAGCAGTCGCGCTGCAGATACGCAGTATTTT. Residues: CASSRAADTQYF. The chain recombines TRBV12-3 or TRBV12-4 with TRBJ2-3; no clear D gene. V lost 5 bases to trimming and J lost 4 bases, with 7 bases between them. This CDR3 region has 12 residues.

The chain carries TRBV15 and TRBJ2-5, with D unclear. Germline loops: CDR1 LNHNV, CDR2 YYDKDF (reference sequence). The V and J ends lost 2 bases and 5 bases respectively, with 12 bases between them. This CDR3 comprises 14 residues. CDR3 amino acids: CATSRNLLEETQYF. DNA for the CDR3: TGTGCCACCAGCAGAAACTTGCTAGAGGAGACCCAGTACTTC.

The chain is built from TRBV2 and TRBJ2-5; TRBD2 matches at 10 bases. This CDR3 comprises 14 residues. J lost 4 bases, V lost 8 bases, and 7 bases had no gene match. Germline V gives CDR1 SNHLY, CDR2 FYNNEI. CDR3 sequence: CASELAGALETQYF. CDR3 nucleotides: TGTGCCAGCGAGCTAGCGGGGGCCCTAGAGACCCAGTACTTC.

This chain links TRBV28 with TRBJ1-6, with D uncertain. The length of the CDR3 is 14 residues. Germline lookup yields CDR1 MDHEN and CDR2 SYDVKM. Trimming took 2 bases from V and 10 from J, leaving 12 bases between them. The DNA for the CDR3 is TGTGCCAGCAGTTTACCGGGGATTCGGTCACCCCTCCACTTT. Translation gives CASSLPGIRSPLHF.

The chain is built from TRBV18 and TRBJ2-1, with TRBD2 matching over 8 bases. V lost 3 bases and J lost 7; bases outside the gene matches: 17. The CDR3 sequence is 18 residues long. Germline V lookup: CDR1 KGHSH, CDR2 LQKENI. CDR3 region: CASSPFQSSGGFLNEQFF. The CDR3 DNA reads as TGTGCCAGCTCACCGTTTCAATCATCGGGAGGGTTCTTGAATGAGCAGTTCTTC.

The chain uses TRBV7-2 and TRBJ2-5, with TRBD2 matching 7 bases. The ends lost 1 base at V and 4 bases at J; junction bases unmatched: 6. CDR3 length: 15 amino acids. Germline V gene sequence: CDR1 SGHTA, CDR2 FQGNSA. This chain's CDR3 is CASSLDPGGGETQYF. DNA of the CDR3: TGTGCCAGCAGCTTAGACCCGGGGGGAGGAGAGACCCAGTACTTC.

The chain joins TRBV27 to TRBJ2-7; TRBD1 might be the D (6 bases). Trimming pared 3 bases from V and 3 bases from J, leaving 12 bases between. In germline, CDR1 is MNHEY, CDR2 SMNVEV (reference sequence). CDR3 length equals 14 residues. CDR3 nucleotides: TGTGCCAGCAGTTTGGACAGACTCAACTACGAGCAGTACTTC. This encodes CASSLDRLNYEQYF.

The chain recombines TRBV29-1 with TRBJ2-5; no clear D gene. Trimming stripped 0 bases from V and 3 bases from J, with 8 bases between. Germline V gives CDR1 SQVTM, CDR2 ANQGSEA. There are 13 residues in the CDR3. CDR3 nucleotide sequence: TGCAGCGTTGAAGACGACGGAGAAGAGACCCAGTACTTC. Its translation: CSVEDDGEETQYF.

The chain couples TRBV2 to TRBJ2-1; 11 positions match TRBD2. The CDR3 totals 14 residues. V lost 7 bases, J lost 7 bases, and 6 bases stayed unmatched. CDR1 is SNHLY and CDR2 is FYNNEI in the germline V gene. This CDR3 is CASKLAGARNEQFF. DNA of the CDR3: TGTGCCAGCAAACTAGCGGGAGCGAGGAATGAGCAGTTCTTC.

The J gene is TRBJ2-1, the V gene TRBV2; no clear D gene. The germline gives CDR1 SNHLY, CDR2 FYNNEI. Trimming cost V 8 bases and J 0 bases, with 11 bases left between them. The CDR3 extends over 14 amino acids. The CDR3 loop is CASSLPSSYNEQFF. CDR3 in DNA: TGTGCCAGCTCCCTTCCTAGCTCCTACAATGAGCAGTTCTTC.

The rearrangement links TRBV6-5 to TRBJ1-4; tentatively, D is TRBD1 (5 bases). Germline CDR1 and CDR2: MNHEY and SVGAGI. V lost 8 bases and J 3 bases, leaving 13 bases between the germline ends. The CDR3 consists of 14 residues. In DNA form, the CDR3 reads TGTGCCAGCTCCGGGGGGGTGGCTAATGAAAAACTGTTTTTT. Amino acids: CASSGGVANEKLFF.

This rearrangement joins TRBV29-1 to TRBJ2-7; 8 bases match TRBD2. This CDR3 spans 17 amino acids. The V and J ends lost 2 bases and 1 base, in that order; junction bases with no gene match: 13. Germline CDR1 reads SQVTM; CDR2 reads ANQGSEA. Here the CDR3 reads CSVELGGGLAGSYEQYF. Here the CDR3 DNA reads TGCAGCGTTGAACTCGGTGGAGGGCTAGCGGGTTCCTACGAGCAGTACTTC.

The gene calls are TRBV6-1 and TRBJ2-1; a possible D gene is TRBD1 (8 bases). Germline values: CDR1 MNHNS, CDR2 SASEGT. Between the trimmed V and J ends, which lost 2 bases and 2 bases, there was a span of 10 bases. The CDR3 sequence is 15 residues long. For the CDR3, the DNA is TGTGCCAGCAGTGAAACAGGGGGGGCCTACAATGAGCAGTTCTTC. This encodes CASSETGGAYNEQFF.

This chain joins TRBV30 and TRBJ2-2; D perhaps matches TRBD2 (6 bases). The CDR3 loop spans 14 amino acids. Per germline, CDR1 GTSNPN and CDR2 SVGIG (reference sequence). The V end lost 1 base, the J end lost 7 bases, and 13 bases lay between the germline ends. This CDR3 reads CAWSGGVGFGELFF. The CDR3 DNA reads as TGTGCCTGGAGTGGCGGGGTAGGCTTCGGGGAGCTGTTTTTT.

The V and J genes are TRBV30 and TRBJ2-1; 11 bases fit TRBD1. The trim removed 3 bases at V and 3 bases at J, leaving 4 bases unmatched. Germline CDR1 GTSNPN, CDR2 SVGIG (reference sequence). The CDR3 is 15 residues long. CDR3 residues: CAWRDRGQVYNEQFF. Written as DNA, the CDR3 is TGTGCCTGGAGGGACAGGGGGCAAGTCTACAATGAGCAGTTCTTC.

The rearrangement uses TRBV9 and TRBJ2-2, with a possible D match to TRBD2 (5 bases). The CDR3 spans 16 residues. V lost 0 bases to trimming and J lost 0 bases, with 9 bases between them. CDR1 is SGDLS, CDR2 YYNGEE, per germline. The CDR3 sequence: CASSVVRTPNTGELFF. Written as DNA, the CDR3 is TGTGCCAGCAGCGTAGTTCGGACTCCGAACACCGGGGAGCTGTTTTTT.

The chain combines TRBV9 with TRBJ1-4; no clear D gene. Trimming left V 4 bases short and J 0 bases short, with 10 bases between. The CDR3 has 15 residues. Germline-derived CDR1 and CDR2 are SGDLS and YYNGEE. The CDR3 nucleotides read TGTGCCAGCAGCCCCCGAGGTACAACTAATGAAAAACTGTTTTTT. Amino acids: CASSPRGTTNEKLFF.

As for this clone: Other DNA variants within this sample encode the same CDR3. The chain employs TRBV9 and TRBJ2-5; no definite D call. Germline-derived CDR1 and CDR2 are SGDLS and YYNGEE. CDR3 size: 11 residues. Trimming took 0 bases from V and 5 from J, leaving 2 bases between them. CDR3 in amino acids: CASSVAETQYF. As DNA, the CDR3 is TGTGCCAGCAGCGTAGCTGAGACCCAGTACTTC.

The V and J genes are TRBV19 and TRBJ1-2, with unresolved D. The CDR3 totals 13 residues. Trimming removed 8 bases from V and 2 bases from J, with 12 bases in between. Germline V CDR1 and CDR2: LNHDA, SQIVND (reference sequence). The CDR3 nucleotides read TGTGCCAGTGCACGAGATCGAAACTATGGCTACACCTTC. Residues: CASARDRNYGYTF.

The V call is TRBV27, the J call TRBJ2-5; TRBD1 aligns across 8 bases. The CDR3 spans 14 residues. Per germline, CDR1 MNHEY and CDR2 SMNVEV (reference sequence). The trim removed 5 bases at V and 1 base at J, leaving 3 bases unmatched. The CDR3 reads CASSLDRGQETQYF. The DNA for the CDR3 is TGTGCCAGCAGTCTCGACAGGGGCCAAGAGACCCAGTACTTC.

This clone has only one observation. The chain links TRBV6-5 to TRBJ2-4, with D perhaps matching TRBD2 (6 bases). V lost 2 bases and J 16 bases, leaving 21 bases between the germline ends. The CDR3 covers 14 residues. Germline CDR1 reads MNHEY; CDR2 reads SVGAGI. The CDR3 bases are TGTGCCAGCAGTTACGAGGAGGGATCAATCGATCGATACTTC. Residues: CASSYEEGSIDRYF.

The chain has TRBV28 and TRBJ2-7; 7 bases match TRBD2. The CDR3 covers 16 residues. CDR1 and CDR2 (germline): MDHEN, SYDVKM. The ends lost 4 bases at V and 0 bases at J; junction bases unmatched: 9. The CDR3 sequence is CASSSAVGGNSYEQYF. The CDR3 DNA reads TGTGCCAGCAGTTCAGCCGTGGGGGGGAACTCCTACGAGCAGTACTTC.

This sequence joins TRBV15 and TRBJ1-1; tentative D call: TRBD1 (6 bases). The V gene's germline CDR1 is LNHNV and CDR2 YYDKDF (reference sequence). Trimming stripped 0 bases from V and 6 bases from J, with 20 bases between. The CDR3 is 17 residues long. The CDR3 DNA is TGTGCCACCAGCAGAGAGGGGGGGGCAAGGAAGAATGCTGAAGCTTTCTTT. Its translation: CATSREGGARKNAEAFF.

This rearrangement joins TRBV18 to TRBJ2-7; 7 bases fit TRBD1. CDR3 length: 14 amino acids. CDR1 and CDR2 from the germline V gene are KGHSH and LQKENI. With V trimmed by 3 bases and J by 3 bases, 5 bases remained unmatched. The CDR3, as DNA: TGTGCCAGCTCACCCCGGCAGGGGGTCTACGAGCAGTACGTC. Protein product: CASSPRQGVYEQYV.